This T cell receptor (beta chain) was identified in a study of T cell repertoires in cytomegalovirus infection. Study-wide context: CMV epitopes used comprised recently identified HLA-C-restricted ones and well-studied HLA-B-restricted ones.

TCRdb reprocessed the reads with MiXCR, giving one entry per CDR3 protein. The sample lists about 63,000 distinct CDR3 sequences; about 19% were seen once. Overall study findings and caveats: The ex vivo response was dominated by HLA-C-restricted CMV-specific TCR beta clonotypes.

The CDR3 consists of 13 residues. V was trimmed by 3 bases and J by 6 bases, leaving 12 bases between them. CDR1 is SGHTA and CDR2 is FQGNSA in the germline V gene. This clonotype was picked up many times. Its target is unknown. This TCR came from a human donor in good health (CMV status not recorded). Some clones in this sample may be carry-over from other donors' samples. Material: CD8+ T cells from cultured PBMCs, obtained from culture after CMV antigen stimulation. The rearrangement joins TRBV7-2 to TRBJ2-7; D may be TRBD2 (6 bases). The chain's CDR3 is CASSLEGPTEQYF. The DNA of the CDR3 is TGTGCCAGCAGCTTGGAGGGTCCCACCGAGCAGTACTTC. The variable domain in full, with the rest retrieved from reference TRBV7-2 and TRBJ2-7, is GAGVSQSPSNKVTEKGKDVELRCDPISGHTALYWYRQSLGQGLEFLIYFQGNSAPDKSGLPSDRFSAERTGGSVSTLTIQRTQQEDSAVYLCASSLEGPTEQYFGPGTRLTVT.